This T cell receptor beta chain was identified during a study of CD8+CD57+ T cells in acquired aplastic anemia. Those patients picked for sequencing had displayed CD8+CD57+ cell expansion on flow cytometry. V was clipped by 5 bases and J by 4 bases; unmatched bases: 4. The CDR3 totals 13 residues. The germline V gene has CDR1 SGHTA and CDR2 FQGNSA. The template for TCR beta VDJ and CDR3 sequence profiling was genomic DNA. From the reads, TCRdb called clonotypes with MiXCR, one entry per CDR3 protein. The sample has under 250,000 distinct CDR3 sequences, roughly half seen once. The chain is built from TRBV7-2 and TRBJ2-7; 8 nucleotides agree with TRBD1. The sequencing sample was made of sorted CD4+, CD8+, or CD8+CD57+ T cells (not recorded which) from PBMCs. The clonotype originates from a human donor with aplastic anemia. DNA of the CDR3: TGTGCCAGCAGCATTAGGACAGGGTACGAGCAGTACTTC. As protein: CASSIRTGYEQYF.